These T cell receptor beta chains were read from a single sample in a study of early T cells in non-severe SARS-CoV-2 infection. One entry per CDR3 protein, called by TCRdb with MiXCR from the 5' RACE reads. The sample yields 62,000 or so distinct CDR3 sequences, 7.5% to 10% seen once. Material for sequencing was whole blood. The receptors were sampled from an adult who was a healthcare worker with PCR-confirmed SARS-CoV-2 infection or an uninfected control (not recorded which). CDR3s include the opening cysteine and the closing phenylalanine or tryptophan. The D gene is left open where the match is weak. Clone size appears in some rows only: once, few, many, or a class for an expanded clone.

TRBD1 TRBJ2-1 many TRBV18 TGTGCCAGCTCACCGGACAGGGAGACCAATGAGCAGTTCTTC CASSPDRETNEQFF
TRBD1 TRBJ1-2 . TRBV4-1 TGCGCCAGCAGCCTTTCCGGGACAGGCGCGGGAAGCTACACCTTC CASSLSGTGAGSYTF
. TRBJ1-2 . TRBV18 TGTGCCAGCTCCTCGGGGGGGTCCTTACCTGGCTACACCTTC CASSSGGSLPGYTF
. TRBJ2-2 once TRBV30 TGTGCCTGGAGTGTATCGACCAGGACTCACGGGGAGCTGTTTTTT CAWSVSTRTHGELFF
. TRBJ2-5 . TRBV6-1 TGTGCCAGCATTAGGGGAGAGACCCAGTACTTC CASIRGETQYF
. TRBJ1-6 many TRBV4-1 TGCGCCAGCAGCCAAGTTGAGACAGTGAATTCACCCCTCCACTTT CASSQVETVNSPLHF
TRBD2 TRBJ2-1 few TRBV12-3/TRBV12-4 TGTGCCAGCAGTTTTGCGGGGGGGCTTAATGAGCAGTTCTTC CASSFAGGLNEQFF
. TRBJ1-1 few TRBV27 TGTGCCAGCGGGATTGGGACTGAAGCTTTCTTT CASGIGTEAFF
TRBD1 TRBJ1-1 . TRBV12-3/TRBV12-4 TGTGCCAGCAGTCCCTATCCGACAGGGAGCACTGAAGCTTTCTTT CASSPYPTGSTEAFF
. TRBJ1-5 few TRBV30 TGTGCCTGGAGTGTACTCCCCGGGTATAGCAATCAGCCCCAGCATTTT CAWSVLPGYSNQPQHF
. TRBJ1-2 many TRBV12-3/TRBV12-4 TGTGCCAGCACCGCGGGAGAGCTTCATGGCTACACCTTC CASTAGELHGYTF
. TRBJ1-2 many TRBV21-1 TGTGCCAGCAGCAAAACGCCCCCGAGGAGCAGGGCGAACTATGGCTACACCTTC CASSKTPPRSRANYGYTF
. TRBJ2-1 few TRBV25-1 TGTGCCAGCAGTGAAACCTACGTAGGATCCTACAATGAGCAGTTCTTC CASSETYVGSYNEQFF
TRBD1 TRBJ1-2 many TRBV9 TGTGCCAGCAGCCACCCCGAAGGGGGCGACGTCTGGGGTGCCTATGGCTACACCTTC CASSHPEGGDVWGAYGYTF
. TRBJ1-1 . TRBV12-3/TRBV12-4 TGTGCCAGCAGAACTAGACAGAACACTGAAGCTTTCTTT CASRTRQNTEAFF
TRBD2 TRBJ2-4 few TRBV3-1 TGTGCCAGCAGCCAAGTTGGACTAGCTACCAAAAACATTCAGTACTTC CASSQVGLATKNIQYF
. TRBJ1-4 . TRBV4-1 TGCGCCAGCAGCCACCAATCTGCAACTAATGAAAAACTGTTTTTT CASSHQSATNEKLFF
. TRBJ2-5 few TRBV11-2 TGTGCCAGCAGCTTAGGCACAGGGCCAGAGACCCAGTACTTC CASSLGTGPETQYF
TRBD1 TRBJ1-3 few TRBV12-3/TRBV12-4 TGTGCCAGCAGAAAGGACAGGAACTCTGGAAACACCATATATTTT CASRKDRNSGNTIYF
. TRBJ1-1 . TRBV20-1 TGCAGTGCTAGAGATCTACCATACGATTGGAACACTGAAGCTTTCTTT CSARDLPYDWNTEAFF
TRBD1 TRBJ1-1 . TRBV7-8 TGTGCCAGCAGCCCCCAACGGGACAGGGGGGACACTGAAGCTTTCTTT CASSPQRDRGDTEAFF
TRBD1 TRBJ1-3 . TRBV20-1 TGCAGTGCCAGGACAGGGAACTCTGGAAACACCATATATTTT CSARTGNSGNTIYF